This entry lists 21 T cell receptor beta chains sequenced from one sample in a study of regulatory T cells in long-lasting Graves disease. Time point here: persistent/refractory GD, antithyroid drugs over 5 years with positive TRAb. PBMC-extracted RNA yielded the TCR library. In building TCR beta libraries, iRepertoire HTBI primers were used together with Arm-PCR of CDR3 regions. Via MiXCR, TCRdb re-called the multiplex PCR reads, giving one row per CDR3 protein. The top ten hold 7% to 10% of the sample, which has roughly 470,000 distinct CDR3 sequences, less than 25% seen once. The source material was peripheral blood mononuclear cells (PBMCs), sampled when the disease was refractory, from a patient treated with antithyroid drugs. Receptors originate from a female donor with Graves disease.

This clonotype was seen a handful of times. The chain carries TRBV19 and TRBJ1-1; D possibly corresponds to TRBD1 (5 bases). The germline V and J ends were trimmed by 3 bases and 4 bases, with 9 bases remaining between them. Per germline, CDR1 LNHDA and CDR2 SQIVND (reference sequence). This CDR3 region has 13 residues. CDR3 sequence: CASSISGVTEAFF. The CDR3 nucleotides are TGTGCCAGTAGTATTTCGGGGGTCACTGAAGCTTTCTTT.

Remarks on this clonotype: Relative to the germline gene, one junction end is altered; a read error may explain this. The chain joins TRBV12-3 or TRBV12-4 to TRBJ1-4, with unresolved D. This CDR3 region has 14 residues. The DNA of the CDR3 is TGTGCCAGCAGTTTGGGTCAGAATAATGAAAAACTGGTTTTT. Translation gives CASSLGQNNEKLVF.

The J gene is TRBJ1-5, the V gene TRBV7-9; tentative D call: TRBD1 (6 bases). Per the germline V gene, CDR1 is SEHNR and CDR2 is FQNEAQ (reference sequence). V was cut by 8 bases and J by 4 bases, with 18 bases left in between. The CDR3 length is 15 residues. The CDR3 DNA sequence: TGTGCCAGCGGCCCACAGGGAGGGAATAATCAGCCCCAGCATTTT. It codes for CASGPQGGNNQPQHF.

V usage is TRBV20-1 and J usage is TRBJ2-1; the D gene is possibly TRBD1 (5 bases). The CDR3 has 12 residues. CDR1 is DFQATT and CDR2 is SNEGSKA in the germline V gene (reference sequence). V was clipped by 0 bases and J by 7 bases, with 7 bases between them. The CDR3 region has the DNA TGCAGTGCTAGAGAGGGGCTAAATGAGCAGTTCTTC. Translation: CSAREGLNEQFF.

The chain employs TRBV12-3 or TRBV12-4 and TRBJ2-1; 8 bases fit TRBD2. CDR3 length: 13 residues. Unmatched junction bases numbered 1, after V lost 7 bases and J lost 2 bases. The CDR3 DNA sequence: TGTGCCAGCAAGCGGGAGACCTACAATGAGCAGTTCTTC. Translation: CASKRETYNEQFF.

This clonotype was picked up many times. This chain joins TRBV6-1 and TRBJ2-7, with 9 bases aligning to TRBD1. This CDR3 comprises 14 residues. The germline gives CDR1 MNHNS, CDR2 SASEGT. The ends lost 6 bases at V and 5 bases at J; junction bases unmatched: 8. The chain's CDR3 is CASRAQGAIHEQYF. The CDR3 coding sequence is TGTGCCAGCAGGGCACAGGGGGCGATCCACGAGCAGTACTTC.

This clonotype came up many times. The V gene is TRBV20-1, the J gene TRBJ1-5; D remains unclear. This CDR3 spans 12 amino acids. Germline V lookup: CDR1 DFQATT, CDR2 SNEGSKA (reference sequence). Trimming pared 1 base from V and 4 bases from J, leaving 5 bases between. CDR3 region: CSARAGNQPQHF. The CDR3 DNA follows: TGCAGTGCTAGAGCAGGAAATCAGCCCCAGCATTTT.

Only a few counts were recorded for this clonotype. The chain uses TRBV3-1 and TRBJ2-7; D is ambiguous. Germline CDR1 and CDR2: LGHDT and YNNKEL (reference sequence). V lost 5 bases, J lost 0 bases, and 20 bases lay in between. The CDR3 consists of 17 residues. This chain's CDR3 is CASSNRAGRRSSYEQYF. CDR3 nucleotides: TGTGCCAGCAGCAACCGCGCCGGGCGGCGTAGCTCCTACGAGCAGTACTTC.

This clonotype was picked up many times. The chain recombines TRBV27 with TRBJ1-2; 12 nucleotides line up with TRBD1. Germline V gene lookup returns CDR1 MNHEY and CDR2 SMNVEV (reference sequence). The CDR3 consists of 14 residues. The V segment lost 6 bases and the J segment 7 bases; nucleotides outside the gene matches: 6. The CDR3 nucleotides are TGTGCCAGCAGCTTGGGACAGGGGGCTTCTGGCTACACCTTC. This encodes CASSLGQGASGYTF.

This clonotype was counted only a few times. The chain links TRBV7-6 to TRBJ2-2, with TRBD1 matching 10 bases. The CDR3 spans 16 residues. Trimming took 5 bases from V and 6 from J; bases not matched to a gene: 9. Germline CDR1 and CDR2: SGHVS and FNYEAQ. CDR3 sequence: CASSRPGQGRSGELFF. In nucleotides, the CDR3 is TGTGCCAGCAGCCGACCGGGACAGGGGCGTTCCGGGGAGCTGTTTTTT.

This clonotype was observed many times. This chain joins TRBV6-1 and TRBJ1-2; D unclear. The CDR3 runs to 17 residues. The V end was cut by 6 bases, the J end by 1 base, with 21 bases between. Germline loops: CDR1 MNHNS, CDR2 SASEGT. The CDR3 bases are TGTGCCAGCAGCCCCACCTACCCCCCCAGAATTAACTATGGCTACACCTTC. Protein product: CASSPTYPPRINYGYTF.

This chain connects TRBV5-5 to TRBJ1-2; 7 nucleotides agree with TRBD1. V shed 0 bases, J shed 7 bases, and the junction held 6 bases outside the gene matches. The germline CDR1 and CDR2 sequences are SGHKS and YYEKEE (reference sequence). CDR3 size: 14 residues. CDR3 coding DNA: TGTGCCAGCAGCTTGGGCACAGGGGCGAGTGGCTACACCTTC. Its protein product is CASSLGTGASGYTF.

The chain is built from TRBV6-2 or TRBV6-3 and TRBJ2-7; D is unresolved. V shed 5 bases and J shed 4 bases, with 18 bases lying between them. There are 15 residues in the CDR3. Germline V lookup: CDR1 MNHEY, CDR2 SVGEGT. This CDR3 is CASSEGPVTGYEQYF. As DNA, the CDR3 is TGTGCCAGCAGTGAAGGTCCCGTAACCGGGTACGAGCAGTACTTC.

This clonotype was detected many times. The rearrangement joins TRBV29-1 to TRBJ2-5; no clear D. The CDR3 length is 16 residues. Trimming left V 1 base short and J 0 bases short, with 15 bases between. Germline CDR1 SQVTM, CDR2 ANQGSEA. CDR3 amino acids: CSVEGPSDGYQETQYF. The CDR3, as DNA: TGCAGCGTTGAAGGACCCTCCGACGGTTACCAAGAGACCCAGTACTTC.

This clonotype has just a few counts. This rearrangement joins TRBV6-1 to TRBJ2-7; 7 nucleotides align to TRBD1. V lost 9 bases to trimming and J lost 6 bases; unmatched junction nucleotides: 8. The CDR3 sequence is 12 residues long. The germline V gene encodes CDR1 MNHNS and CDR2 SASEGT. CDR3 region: CARSRDRGEQYF. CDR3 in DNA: TGTGCCAGGAGCCGGGACAGAGGCGAGCAGTACTTC.

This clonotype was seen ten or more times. Here the CDR3 reads CASSNLREGQTYEQYF. For the CDR3, the DNA is TGTGCCAGCAGCAATTTGCGAGAGGGACAGACCTACGAGCAGTACTTC. The J gene is TRBJ2-7, the V gene TRBV12-3 or TRBV12-4; 7 positions agree with TRBD1. After removal of 6 bases from V and 2 bases from J, the junction contained 13 bases not matched to a gene. The CDR3 is 16 residues long.

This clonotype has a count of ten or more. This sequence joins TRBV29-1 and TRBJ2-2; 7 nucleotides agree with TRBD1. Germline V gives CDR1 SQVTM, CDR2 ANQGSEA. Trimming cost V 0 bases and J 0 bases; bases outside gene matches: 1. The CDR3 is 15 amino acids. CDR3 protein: CSVEDGTANTGELFF. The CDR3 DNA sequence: TGCAGCGTTGAAGACGGGACAGCGAACACCGGGGAGCTGTTTTTT.

As DNA, the CDR3 is TGTGCCAGCAGCTTACTGGCACCCACTGAAGCTTTCTTT. It translates to CASSLLAPTEAFF. The chain carries TRBV7-3 and TRBJ1-1; D is uncertain. Germline CDR1 reads SGHTA; CDR2 reads FQGTGA. The ends were cut back, 2 bases at V and 4 bases at J, with 8 bases in the middle. The CDR3 extends over 13 amino acids.

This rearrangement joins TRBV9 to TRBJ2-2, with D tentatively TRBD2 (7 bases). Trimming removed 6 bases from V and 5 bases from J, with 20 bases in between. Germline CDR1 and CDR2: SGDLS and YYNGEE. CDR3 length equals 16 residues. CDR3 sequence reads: CASTPHGGGGTGELFF. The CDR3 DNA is TGTGCCAGCACTCCCCATGGGGGAGGGGGAACCGGGGAGCTGTTTTTT.

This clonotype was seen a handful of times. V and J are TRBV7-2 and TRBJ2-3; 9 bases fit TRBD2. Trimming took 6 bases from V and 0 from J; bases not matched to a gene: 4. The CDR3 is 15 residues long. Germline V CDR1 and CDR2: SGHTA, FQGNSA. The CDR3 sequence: CASSWTSASTDTQYF. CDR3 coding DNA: TGTGCCAGCAGTTGGACTAGCGCCAGCACAGATACGCAGTATTTT.

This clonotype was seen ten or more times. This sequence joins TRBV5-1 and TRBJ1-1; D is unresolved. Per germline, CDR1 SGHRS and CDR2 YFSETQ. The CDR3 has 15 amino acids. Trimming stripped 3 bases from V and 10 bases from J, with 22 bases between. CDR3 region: CASSSGLGSVRRAFF. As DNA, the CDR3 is TGCGCCAGCAGCTCGGGATTGGGCAGTGTCCGTAGAGCTTTCTTT.